Shown below are 20 T cell receptor beta chains from a single sample sequenced in a study of patients and donors after allogeneic stem cell transplantation. TCRdb re-derived calls from the RT-PCR reads in MiXCR, one entry per CDR3 protein. The table shows roughly 940,000 distinct CDR3 sequences, with more than 15% occurring only once. The sequencing input was blood, either unsorted or a sorted T cell fraction (not recorded which). These receptors all come from a human donor who was either an allogeneic HSCT recipient or a stem cell or donor lymphocyte infusion donor (not recorded which). It is not recorded whose cells these are; they may come from a transplant donor.

This clonotype appeared a few times. The chain recombines TRBV20-1 with TRBJ1-1; 8 bases map to TRBD1. With V trimmed by 0 bases and J by 3 bases, 9 bases remained unmatched. CDR3 length: 16 residues. Germline V gene lookup returns CDR1 DFQATT and CDR2 SNEGSKA (reference sequence). CDR3 sequence: CSARDLTRGPDTEAFF. CDR3 sequence (DNA): TGCAGTGCTAGAGATCTCACCAGGGGGCCGGACACTGAAGCTTTCTTT.

In this sample, this clonotype turned up many times. The DNA for the CDR3 is TGTGCCAGCAGCGCTAGCGGGAGCTACAATGAGCAGTTCTTC. It yields the protein CASSASGSYNEQFF. The chain links TRBV9 to TRBJ2-1; the match to TRBD2 covers 10 bases. Germline V gene lookup returns CDR1 SGDLS and CDR2 YYNGEE. V shed 3 bases, J shed 3 bases, and the junction held 0 bases outside the gene matches. This CDR3 has 14 amino acids.

V is TRBV9 and J is TRBJ2-3; no clear D gene. V lost 1 base and J lost 2, with 8 bases in between. Per the germline V gene, CDR1 is SGDLS and CDR2 is YYNGEE. The CDR3 covers 14 residues. The CDR3 nucleotides read TGTGCCAGCAGCGTAACCGACAACACAGATACGCAGTATTTT. Protein sequence: CASSVTDNTDTQYF.

The chain links TRBV11-3 to TRBJ2-7; D is perhaps TRBD2 (6 bases). V lost 7 bases and J lost 6, with 22 bases in between. Germline loops: CDR1 SGHNT, CDR2 YENEEA. The CDR3 has 15 amino acids. CDR3 in DNA: TGTGCCAGCACCGACCCAGAGGAGGGTTTGTCCGAGCAGTACTTC. As protein: CASTDPEEGLSEQYF.

The sample holds a few counts of this clonotype. V and J are TRBV29-1 and TRBJ2-2; TRBD2 agrees at 7 bases. Germline CDR1 is SQVTM and CDR2 is ANQGSEA. Trimming cost V 5 bases and J 0 bases; bases outside gene matches: 6. The CDR3 covers 15 residues. The CDR3 spells CSVPRGSANTGELFF. CDR3 coding DNA: TGCAGCGTTCCGCGGGGGAGCGCGAACACCGGGGAGCTGTTTTTT.

This clonotype was detected only a few times. The V call is TRBV7-9, the J call TRBJ1-1, with D tentatively TRBD1 (6 bases). Germline-derived CDR1 and CDR2 are SEHNR and FQNEAQ (reference sequence). The V gene lost 5 bases and the J gene lost 3 bases, with 16 bases spanning the gap. The CDR3 is made up of 15 amino acids. In DNA form, the CDR3 reads TGTGCCAGCAGCCAGCCCGGGGGGCTGTACACTGAAGCTTTCTTT. This codes for CASSQPGGLYTEAFF.

This clonotype turned up a few times. The CDR3 reads CASSLVASGESTDTQYF. The CDR3 DNA reads TGTGCCAGCAGCTTAGTGGCTAGCGGGGAGAGCACAGATACGCAGTATTTT. The chain has TRBV7-2 and TRBJ2-3; 9 bases map to TRBD2. V lost 1 base, J lost 0 bases, and 5 bases stayed unmatched. This CDR3 region has 17 residues. Germline assignment: CDR1 SGHTA and CDR2 FQGNSA. Complete variable domain (other parts from reference TRBV7-2 and TRBJ2-3): GAGVSQSPSNKVTEKGKDVELRCDPISGHTALYWYRQSLGQGLEFLIYFQGNSAPDKSGLPSDRFSAERTGGSVSTLTIQRTQQEDSAVYLCASSLVASGESTDTQYFGPGTRLTVL.

This clonotype was seen only a few times. The V and J genes are TRBV11-2 and TRBJ1-1; no firm D call. The CDR3 spans 14 residues. The germline CDR1 and CDR2 sequences are SGHAT and FQNNGV. Trimming left V 4 bases short and J 5 bases short, with 14 bases between. CDR3: CASSSITSTTEAFF. In DNA form, the CDR3 reads TGTGCCAGCAGCTCAATAACGTCGACGACTGAAGCTTTCTTT.

This chain connects TRBV24-1 to TRBJ2-3; 8 bases are a match to TRBD1. Unmatched junction bases numbered 5, after V lost 3 bases and J lost 4 bases. Germline V gene lookup returns CDR1 KGHDR and CDR2 SFDVKD. There are 15 residues in the CDR3. The CDR3 loop reads CATSDPTGGADTQYF. The CDR3 nucleotides are TGTGCCACCAGTGATCCTACAGGGGGAGCAGATACGCAGTATTTT.

This rearrangement joins TRBV4-1 to TRBJ1-3, with 7 bases that match TRBD1. The CDR3 covers 15 residues. Unmatched junction bases numbered 7, after V lost 6 bases and J lost 2 bases. Looked up from germline, CDR1 is MGHRA and CDR2 is YSYEKL. The CDR3 protein is CASRPRQGAGNTIYF. The CDR3 DNA is TGCGCCAGCAGACCCCGACAGGGTGCTGGAAACACCATATATTTT.

For the CDR3, the DNA is TGTGCCAGCAGCTTTCAGGGGTATAGCAATCAGCCCCAGCATTTT. Translation: CASSFQGYSNQPQHF. V is TRBV5-6 and J is TRBJ1-5, with a tentative D call TRBD1 (6 bases). Germline lookup yields CDR1 SGHDT and CDR2 YYEEEE. The CDR3 runs 15 residues. Trimming pared 2 bases from V and 0 bases from J, leaving 9 bases between.

The V and J genes are TRBV12-3 or TRBV12-4 and TRBJ2-2; D is perhaps TRBD1 (5 bases). V gave up 1 base and J gave up 6 bases, with 9 bases separating them. The CDR3 loop spans 14 amino acids. The CDR3 spells CASSLGGAAGELFF. CDR3 coding DNA: TGTGCCAGCAGTTTAGGGGGCGCGGCCGGGGAGCTGTTTTTT.

This clonotype was detected a few times. J is TRBJ2-1 and V is TRBV5-5; TRBD2 matches at 11 bases. The germline V gene encodes CDR1 SGHKS and CDR2 YYEKEE (reference sequence). The ends lost 1 base at V and 8 bases at J; junction bases unmatched: 2. The CDR3 has 14 residues. The CDR3 DNA reads TGTGCCAGCAGCTTGAAGGGACTAGCGGATGAGCAGTTCTTC. Translating gives CASSLKGLADEQFF.

The chain combines TRBV28 with TRBJ2-3; 13 bases line up with TRBD2. CDR1 is MDHEN and CDR2 is SYDVKM in the germline V gene. Trimming took 8 bases from V and 0 from J; bases not matched to a gene: 17. CDR3 length: 20 amino acids. CDR3 amino acids: CASDPSGLAGEQSSTDTQYF. CDR3 sequence (DNA): TGTGCCAGCGACCCTAGTGGACTAGCGGGAGAGCAATCTAGCACAGATACGCAGTATTTT.

The V call is TRBV20-1, the J call TRBJ1-1; tentatively, D is TRBD1 (6 bases). This CDR3 has 14 residues. Germline CDR1 DFQATT, CDR2 SNEGSKA (reference sequence). DNA of the CDR3: TGCATATTAAGGAGGGGACAACTGAACACTGAAGCTTTCTTT. Encoded protein: CILRRGQLNTEAFF.

This clonotype was observed a handful of times. V gene TRBV2 combines with J gene TRBJ1-5; D possibly corresponds to TRBD1 (5 bases). V was pared by 4 bases and J by 1 base, with 20 bases between. The germline V gene encodes CDR1 SNHLY and CDR2 FYNNEI. The length of the CDR3 is 18 residues. The DNA for the CDR3 is TGTGCCAGCAGTGCCCTCGAGTGGGGGGTGGGGAGCAATCAGCCCCAGCATTTT. Translation gives CASSALEWGVGSNQPQHF.

This clonotype was seen a few times. The chain joins TRBV4-2 to TRBJ2-5; D call uncertain. Germline loops: CDR1 LGHNA, CDR2 YNFKEQ. The CDR3 covers 14 residues. V was cut by 2 bases and J by 1 base, with 8 bases left in between. CDR3 nucleotide sequence: TGTGCCAGCAGCCAACAACTCACCCAAGAGACCCAGTACTTC. The encoded protein is CASSQQLTQETQYF.

The V call is TRBV5-1, the J call TRBJ2-3; D is unresolved. Trimming took 4 bases from V and 0 from J, leaving 6 bases between them. From germline, CDR1 is SGHRS and CDR2 YFSETQ. This CDR3 is 13 amino acids long. CDR3 coding DNA: TGCGCCAGCAGCATGTTTAGCACAGATACGCAGTATTTT. Protein sequence: CASSMFSTDTQYF.

V gene TRBV27 combines with J gene TRBJ2-1; maybe TRBD1 (7 bases). Germline CDR1 reads MNHEY; CDR2 reads SMNVEV (reference sequence). The CDR3 consists of 12 residues. Deletions cut 2 bases from V and 15 bases from J, with 14 bases between. The CDR3 loop reads CASSLPDREAFF. DNA of the CDR3: TGTGCCAGCAGTTTACCCGACAGGGAGGCGTTCTTC.

This clonotype was picked up a small number of times. The chain carries TRBV12-3 or TRBV12-4 and TRBJ1-1; 8 nucleotides align to TRBD1. The CDR3 runs 17 residues. The ends lost 4 bases at V and 5 bases at J; junction bases unmatched: 15. The CDR3 DNA sequence: TGTGCCAGCAGTTCGATACGACGACAGGGGATGGGGACTGAAGCTTTCTTT. It codes for CASSSIRRQGMGTEAFF.